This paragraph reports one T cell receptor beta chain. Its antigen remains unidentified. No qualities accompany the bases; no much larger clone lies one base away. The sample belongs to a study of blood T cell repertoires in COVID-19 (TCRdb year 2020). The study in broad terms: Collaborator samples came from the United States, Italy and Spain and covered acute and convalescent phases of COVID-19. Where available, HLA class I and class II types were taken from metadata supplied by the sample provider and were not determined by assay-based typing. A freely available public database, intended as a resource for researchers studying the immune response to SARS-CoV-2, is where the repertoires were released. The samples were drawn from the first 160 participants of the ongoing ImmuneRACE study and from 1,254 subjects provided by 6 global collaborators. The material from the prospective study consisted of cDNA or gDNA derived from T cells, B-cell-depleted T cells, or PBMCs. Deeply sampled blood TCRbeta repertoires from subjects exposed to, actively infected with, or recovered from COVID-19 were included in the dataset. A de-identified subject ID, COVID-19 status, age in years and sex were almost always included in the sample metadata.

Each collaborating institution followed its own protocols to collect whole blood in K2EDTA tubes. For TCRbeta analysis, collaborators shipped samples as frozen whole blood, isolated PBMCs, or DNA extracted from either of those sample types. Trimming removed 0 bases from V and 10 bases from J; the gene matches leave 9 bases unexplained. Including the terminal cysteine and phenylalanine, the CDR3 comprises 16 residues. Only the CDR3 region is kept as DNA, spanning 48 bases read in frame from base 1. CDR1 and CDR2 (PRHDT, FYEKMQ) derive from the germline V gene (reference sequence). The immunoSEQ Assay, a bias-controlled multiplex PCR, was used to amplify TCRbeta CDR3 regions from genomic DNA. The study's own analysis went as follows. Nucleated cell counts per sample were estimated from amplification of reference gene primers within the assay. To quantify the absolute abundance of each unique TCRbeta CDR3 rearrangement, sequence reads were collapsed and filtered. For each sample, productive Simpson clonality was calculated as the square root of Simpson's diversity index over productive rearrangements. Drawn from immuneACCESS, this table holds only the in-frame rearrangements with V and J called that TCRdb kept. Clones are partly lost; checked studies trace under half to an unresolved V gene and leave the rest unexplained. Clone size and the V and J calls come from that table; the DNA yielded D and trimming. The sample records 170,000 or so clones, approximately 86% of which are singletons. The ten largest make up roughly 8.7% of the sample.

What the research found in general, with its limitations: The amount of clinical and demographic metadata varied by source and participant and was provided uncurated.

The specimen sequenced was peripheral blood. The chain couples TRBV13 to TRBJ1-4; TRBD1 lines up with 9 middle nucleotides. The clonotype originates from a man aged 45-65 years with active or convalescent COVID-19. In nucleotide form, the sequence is TGTGCCAGCAGCTTAGGAGCGGGACAGGGAACTGCAAAACTGTTTTTT. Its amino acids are CASSLGAGQGTAKLFF.